What follows is one TCR beta chain and its context. Its antigen remains unidentified. This sample is part of a study of PD-1 blockade in classical Hodgkin lymphoma. Study-level findings and limits: Significantly greater TCR diversity emerged by C4D1 in CD4+ cells but not CD8+ cells.

V dropped 3 bases and J dropped 8 bases, with 4 bases sitting between them. The CDR3 totals 11 residues. Looked up from germline, CDR1 is SGHVS and CDR2 is FQNEAQ. TCRdb keeps only in-frame clones here, not all; method: immunoSEQ multiplex PCR. Of more than 20,000 clones listed, about four fifths are singletons. Every patient had relapsed following autologous stem cell transplantation, and cohorts differed in brentuximab vedotin exposure. The chain links TRBV7-8 to TRBJ2-2; D gene ambiguous. The sample consisted of peripheral blood mononuclear cells (PBMCs), taken before the second cycle of nivolumab. The origin of this receptor is a human donor with classical Hodgkin lymphoma. CDR3 sequence: CASSFAGELFF. The CDR3 DNA sequence: TGTGCCAGCAGCTTCGCAGGGGAGCTGTTTTTT.